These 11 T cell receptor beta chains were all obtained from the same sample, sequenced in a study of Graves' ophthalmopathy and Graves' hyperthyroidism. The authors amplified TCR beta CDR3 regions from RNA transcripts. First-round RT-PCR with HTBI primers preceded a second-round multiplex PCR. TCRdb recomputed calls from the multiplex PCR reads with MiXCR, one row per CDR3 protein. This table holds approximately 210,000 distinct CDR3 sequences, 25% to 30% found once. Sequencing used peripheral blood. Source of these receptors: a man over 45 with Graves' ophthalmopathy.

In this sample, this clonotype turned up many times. The CDR3 nucleotides read TGTGCCAGCAGCTTGGGACAGACTAATTCACCCCTCCACTTT. Protein: CASSLGQTNSPLHF. The rearrangement uses TRBV7-2 and TRBJ1-6; 7 bases agree with TRBD1. With 3 bases clipped from V and 6 bases from J, the junction kept 2 bases outside the gene matches. This CDR3 has 14 amino acids. The germline gives CDR1 SGHTA, CDR2 FQGNSA.

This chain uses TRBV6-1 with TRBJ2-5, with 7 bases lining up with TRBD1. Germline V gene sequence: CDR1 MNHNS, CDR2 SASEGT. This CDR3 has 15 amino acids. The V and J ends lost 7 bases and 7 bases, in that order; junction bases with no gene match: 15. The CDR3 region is CASNKLIGAGGTQYF. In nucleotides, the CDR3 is TGTGCCAGCAATAAACTTATCGGGGCAGGGGGGACCCAGTACTTC.

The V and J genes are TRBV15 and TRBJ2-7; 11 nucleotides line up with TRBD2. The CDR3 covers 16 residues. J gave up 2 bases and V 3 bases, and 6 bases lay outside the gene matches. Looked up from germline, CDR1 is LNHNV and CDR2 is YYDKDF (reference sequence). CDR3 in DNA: TGTGCCACCAGCAGTTCTGAGGGACTAGCGGCCTACGAGCAGTACTTC. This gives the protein CATSSSEGLAAYEQYF.

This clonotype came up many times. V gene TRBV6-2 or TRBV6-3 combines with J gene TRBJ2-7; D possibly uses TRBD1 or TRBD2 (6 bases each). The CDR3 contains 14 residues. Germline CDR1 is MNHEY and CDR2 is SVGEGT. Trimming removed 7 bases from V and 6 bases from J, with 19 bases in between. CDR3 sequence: CASTLIAEGGEQYF. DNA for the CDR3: TGTGCCAGCACCCTGATCGCGGAGGGGGGCGAGCAGTACTTC.

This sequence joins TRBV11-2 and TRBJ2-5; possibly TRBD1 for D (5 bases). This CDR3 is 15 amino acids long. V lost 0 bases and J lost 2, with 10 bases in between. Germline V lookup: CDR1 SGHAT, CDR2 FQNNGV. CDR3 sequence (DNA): TGTGCCAGCAGCTTAGAGGCGTCAGGGCAAGAGACCCAGTACTTC. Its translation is CASSLEASGQETQYF.

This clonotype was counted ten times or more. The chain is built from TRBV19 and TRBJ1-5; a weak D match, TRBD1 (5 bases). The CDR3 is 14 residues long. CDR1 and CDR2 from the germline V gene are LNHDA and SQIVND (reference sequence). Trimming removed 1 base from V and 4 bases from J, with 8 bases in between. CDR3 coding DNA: TGTGCCAGTAGTATAGGAGGGGCTAATCAGCCCCAGCATTTT. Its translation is CASSIGGANQPQHF.

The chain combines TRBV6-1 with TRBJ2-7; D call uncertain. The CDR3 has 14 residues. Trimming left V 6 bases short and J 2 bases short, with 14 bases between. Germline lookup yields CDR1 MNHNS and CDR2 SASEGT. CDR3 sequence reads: CASSPEPLPYEQYF. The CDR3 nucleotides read TGTGCCAGCAGCCCCGAGCCACTCCCCTACGAGCAGTACTTC.

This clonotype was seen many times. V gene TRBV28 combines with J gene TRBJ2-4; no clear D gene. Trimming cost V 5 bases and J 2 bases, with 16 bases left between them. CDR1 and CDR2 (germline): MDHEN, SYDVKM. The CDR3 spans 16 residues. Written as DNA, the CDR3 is TGTGCCAGCAGTCCTGGGTCCAACGGACCCAAAAACATTCAGTACTTC. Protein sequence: CASSPGSNGPKNIQYF.

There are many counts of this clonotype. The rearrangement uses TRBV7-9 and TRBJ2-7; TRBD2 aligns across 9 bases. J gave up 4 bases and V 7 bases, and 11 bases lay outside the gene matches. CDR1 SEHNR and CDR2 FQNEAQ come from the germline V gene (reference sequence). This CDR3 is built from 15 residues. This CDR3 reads CASTRAEREVYEQYF. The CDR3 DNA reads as TGTGCCAGCACCCGGGCCGAGCGGGAGGTGTACGAGCAGTACTTC.

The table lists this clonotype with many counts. CDR3 protein: CASSQQGARAYEQYF. CDR3 nucleotide sequence: TGCGCCAGCAGCCAGCAGGGGGCGCGGGCCTACGAGCAGTACTTC. This sequence joins TRBV5-1 and TRBJ2-7; 8 bases are shared with TRBD1. Germline CDR1 is SGHRS and CDR2 is YFSETQ. J lost 2 bases, V lost 4 bases, and 8 bases had no gene match. CDR3 length: 15 amino acids.

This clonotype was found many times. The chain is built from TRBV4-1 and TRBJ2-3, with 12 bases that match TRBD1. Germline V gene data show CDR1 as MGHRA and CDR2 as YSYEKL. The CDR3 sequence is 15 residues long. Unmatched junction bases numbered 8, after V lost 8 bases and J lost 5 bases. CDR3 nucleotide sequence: TGCGCCAGCCGAAGGGACAGGGGGCGCGGAGATACGCAGTATTTT. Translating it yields CASRRDRGRGDTQYF.